The rows below give T cell receptor beta chains drawn from one sample of a study of T cells in Graves' hyperthyroidism and ophthalmopathy. A single record per CDR3 protein comes from TCRdb applying MiXCR to the multiplex PCR reads. The table lists 750,000 to 900,000 distinct CDR3 sequences, approximately 40% of them singletons, with more than 7% in the top ten. The sample was blood. The receptors shown here come from a man between 18 and 29 years old with Graves' hyperthyroidism. The CDR3 runs from the conserved cysteine through the conserved F or W. A D gene is named only where the DNA matches it firmly. Some rows have no size entry. The others give once, few or many, or a class for an expanded clone.

V	D	J	size	DNA	CDR3
TRBV2	TRBD1	TRBJ1-1	many	TGTGCCAGCAAACAGGGGTATTCGAGCACTGAAGCTTTCTTT	CASKQGYSSTEAFF
TRBV19	TRBD1	TRBJ1-5	.	TGTGCCAGTACCGGGACAGGGGGCAAGCCCCAGCATTTT	CASTGTGGKPQHF
TRBV9	TRBD2	TRBJ2-7	.	TGTGCCAGCAGCGTAGAGCAAGCTAGCGGTTTGTCCGAGCAGTACTTC	CASSVEQASGLSEQYF
TRBV2	TRBD1	TRBJ2-5	once	TGTGCCAGCAGTCGCACAGGGGAACGAGAGACCCAGTACTTC	CASSRTGERETQYF
TRBV2	TRBD1	TRBJ2-3	.	TGTGCCAGCGGGACAGCGAAAGATACGCAGTATTTT	CASGTAKDTQYF
TRBV5-1	.	TRBJ1-1	many	TGCGCCAGCAGCTTGGGTTCGTGGAACACTGAAGCTTTCTTT	CASSLGSWNTEAFF
TRBV7-9	.	TRBJ2-7	few	TGTGCCAGCAGCTTACAAATCTACGAGCAGTACTTC	CASSLQIYEQYF
TRBV7-2	.	TRBJ2-5	.	TGTGCCAGCAGCTGGGGGCCGTCCTCTTCAGAGACCCAGTACTTC	CASSWGPSSSETQYF
TRBV25-1	.	TRBJ1-2	.	TGTACCAGCAGTGCTAGAGTCGTCTATGGCTACACCTTC	CTSSARVVYGYTF
TRBV7-3	TRBD1	TRBJ1-6	.	TGTGCCAGCAGCTCGGGCGGAGGGGGCAATGCACCCCTCCACTTT	CASSSGGGGNAPLHF
TRBV7-8	.	TRBJ1-5	few	TGTGCCAGTTCGGTCGAGGAAAACAAAAATCAGCCCCAGCATTTT	CASSVEENKNQPQHF
TRBV25-1	TRBD2	TRBJ2-1	few	TGTGCCAGCAGTGACTTCCGGGGCGGGAGTGGGGATGAGCAGTTCTTC	CASSDFRGGSGDEQFF
TRBV7-8	.	TRBJ1-1	.	TGTGCCAGCAGCCGGGTGGGTCCTGAAGCTTTCTTT	CASSRVGPEAFF
TRBV10-3	.	TRBJ2-5	once	TGTGCCATCGGAGTCGGAGAAGAGACCCAGTACTTC	CAIGVGEETQYF
TRBV7-3	.	TRBJ1-4	.	TGTGCCAGCAGCCCGGTGATCCGTGATGAAAAACTGTTTTTT	CASSPVIRDEKLFF
TRBV5-6	.	TRBJ1-5	few	TGTGCCAGCAGCTTGGGGGCAGGAAAAATGGATCAGCCCCAGCATTTT	CASSLGAGKMDQPQHF
TRBV19	TRBD2	TRBJ2-2	.	TGTGCCAGTCATCTAGCGGGAGATATTAGCGCCGGGGAGCTGTTTTTT	CASHLAGDISAGELFF
TRBV9	.	TRBJ1-1	few	TGTGCCAGCAGCGTGGGGGACCGCATGAACACTGAAGCTTTCTTT	CASSVGDRMNTEAFF
TRBV15	.	TRBJ1-5	many	TGTGCCACCAGCAGAGTATTCGGGGAAGATAGCAATCAGCCCCAGCATTTT	CATSRVFGEDSNQPQHF
TRBV24-1	.	TRBJ2-5	many	TGTGCCACCAGTGATTCTTGGTACAGTCAAGAGACCCAGTACTTC	CATSDSWYSQETQYF
TRBV29-1	.	TRBJ1-1	few	TGCAGCTTACAGTGGAGGGGGACTGAAGCTTTCTTT	CSLQWRGTEAFF
TRBV11-2	.	TRBJ1-1	.	TGTGCCAGCACCACATCTTGGGGCCTAGACACTGAAGCTTTCTTT	CASTTSWGLDTEAFF
TRBV2	TRBD1	TRBJ2-5	.	TGTGCCAGCAGTTGGACAGGTGGAGCCCAAGAGACCCAGTACTTC	CASSWTGGAQETQYF
TRBV9	.	TRBJ2-5	many	TGTGCCAGCAGCTACACAGGGAGTGAGACCCAGTACTTC	CASSYTGSETQYF
TRBV7-2	TRBD1	TRBJ1-1	few	TGTGCCAGCAGCATCGGGACAGGGTGGAACACTGAAGCTTTCTTT	CASSIGTGWNTEAFF
TRBV9	TRBD2	TRBJ2-5	few	TGTGCCAGCAGCCAATCTAGCGGGAGTCCGCGGATAGAGACCCAGTACTTC	CASSQSSGSPRIETQYF
TRBV6-5	.	TRBJ2-2	.	TGTGCCAGTGCTATCTCTGGGGCCGGGGAGCTGTTTTTT	CASAISGAGELFF
TRBV15	.	TRBJ2-5	.	TGTGCCACCAGCAGCGTATCGGCAGGGGGGCGAGAGACCCAGTACTTC	CATSSVSAGGRETQYF
TRBV6-5	.	TRBJ1-2	few	TGTGCCAGCAATCCATCCATGACCCCTCTCGGCTATGGCTACACCTTC	CASNPSMTPLGYGYTF
TRBV7-9	TRBD2	TRBJ2-2	.	TGTGCCAGCAGCTTAATGGGGCTAGCGGCCGGTAACACCGGGGAGCTGTTTTTT	CASSLMGLAAGNTGELFF
TRBV7-6	TRBD2	TRBJ2-5	.	TGTGCCAGCAGCTTAGTTCCTAGCGGGCTCCCTGAGACCCAGTACTTC	CASSLVPSGLPETQYF
TRBV7-9	TRBD2	TRBJ2-7	.	TGTGCCAGCTGCCTTCACCTAGCGGGGGGTTACCAAGAGCAGTACTTC	CASCLHLAGGYQEQYF
TRBV6-5	.	TRBJ2-5	.	TGTGCCAGCAGTTACGCGAGGTGGGATCAAGAGACCCAGTACTTC	CASSYARWDQETQYF
TRBV14	TRBD2	TRBJ2-7	few	TGTGCCAGCAGCCGCGGGGGGTGGGGCTACGAGCAGTACTTC	CASSRGGWGYEQYF
TRBV12-3/TRBV12-4	.	TRBJ1-5	.	TGTGCCAGCAGTCGACAGGCCGGGCCCCATCAGCCCCAGCATTTT	CASSRQAGPHQPQHF
TRBV20-1	.	TRBJ2-5	many	TGCAGTGCAAACCCGACAGGACGGCGAGAGACCCAGTACTTC	CSANPTGRRETQYF
TRBV4-1	.	TRBJ1-5	.	TGCGCCAGCAGCCAAGACCCTTCGTACCAGCCCCAGCATTTT	CASSQDPSYQPQHF
TRBV7-2	.	TRBJ2-7	.	TGTGCCAGCAGCTTAATAAGGGGCTACGAGCAGTACTTC	CASSLIRGYEQYF
TRBV28	.	TRBJ2-6	.	TGTGCCAGCAAACCAGATGAGGCCAACGTCCTGACTTTC	CASKPDEANVLTF
TRBV20-1	.	TRBJ1-1	many	TGCAGTGCTATCGGTAGTCCGAACACTGAAGCTTTCTTT	CSAIGSPNTEAFF